This T cell receptor (beta chain) was obtained from a study of PD-L1 blockade in urothelial cancer (TCRdb year 2017). About the investigation overall: Therapy was started in the mid-2010s for all patients, and atezolizumab 1,200 mg was administered intravenously every 3 weeks. A median of roughly 140,000 T cells and approximately 86,000 unique TCRs was obtained from blood samples, and a median clonality of approximately 0.08 was observed. Pretreatment tumor samples, along with matched peripheral blood serially collected before and after atezolizumab treatment, were subjected to TCR sequencing. In the same patients, whole exome sequencing and RNA sequencing of pretreatment tumors were performed in addition to TCR sequencing. About 10 patients achieved durable clinical benefit and approximately 20 did not. Blood samples were analyzed 3 weeks after the start of treatment (second dose) and 6 weeks after the start of treatment. Pretreatment blood TCR-seq was available for about 30 patients, at least one posttreatment blood collection was obtained for approximately 24 patients, and tumor TCR-seq was available for approximately 24 patients. The study, an exploratory multi-omic analysis, examined somatic, immune and clinical correlates of response to PD-L1 blockade with atezolizumab in urothelial cancer. Progression-free survival longer than 6 months counted as durable clinical benefit, and TCR features were additionally tested against both progression-free and overall survival. Patients had an ECOG performance status of 0 or 1 and had received between 0 and 3 prior chemotherapy regimens. About nine tenths of the roughly 29 patients were males with bladder-origin urothelial cancer, and about 65% of the roughly 30 reported a prior smoking history. The full study reports these points: At 3 weeks after the start of treatment, tumor-associated TCR clones in peripheral blood had expanded more in patients with durable benefit (n ≈ 22, p = 0.022). A pretreatment peripheral blood TCR clonality below the median was linked to improved progression-free and overall survival. Small sample size (n of about 29) and many exploratory analyses mean the results are intended to be hypothesis-generating.

A total of roughly 31 patients with locally advanced or metastatic urothelial carcinoma, treated at Memorial Sloan Kettering on a trial protocol, made up the cohort. Peripheral blood mononuclear cells were collected from each patient pretreatment and during treatment, giving between 1 and 8 total time points per patient. The Qiagen DNeasy Blood extraction kit was used to purify genomic DNA from total PBMCs and tumor samples. PBMCs were collected pretreatment and during treatment and were isolated and stored as previously described. A few counts support this clone. There is no known antigen for this receptor. Per-nucleotide qualities are absent, and no much larger clonotype sits a single base away. The germline V gene gives CDR1 as WSHSY and CDR2 as SAAADI. Germline trimming: 2 bases from V, 3 bases from J; junction bases outside gene matches: 7. Its CDR3 holds 17 amino acids, cysteine through phenylalanine. Of the read, only the CDR3 DNA is kept; its 51 bases are in frame from base 1.

Synthetic TCR analog templates were spiked into each PCR to estimate absolute template abundance from read counts. The immunoSEQ assay used bias-controlled V and J gene primers to amplify TCRbeta CDR3 regions from genomic DNA. Sequencing of rearranged TCRbeta segments was performed at approximately 20X coverage. Processing in the source paper ran as follows. Clustering was used to correct sequencing errors, and CDR3s were annotated against IMGT so that V, D and J genes could be assigned. Downstream analyses used only productive TCRbeta rearrangements, leaving out any out-of-frame or stop-codon sequences. Clonality was computed as one minus Shannon entropy normalized by the log of the number of unique productive sequences. Fisher's exact test with Benjamini-Hochberg correction, using a cutoff of adjusted p below 0.01, was how clones that differed between time points or between blood and tumor were identified. The source is immuneACCESS, and TCRdb retained only in-frame sequences with V and J called. Part of the clones is not carried over; for the studies checked, unresolved V genes explain less than half of this, and the remainder is unexplained. That table supplies the V and J calls and clone size; D and trimming were determined from the DNA. The sample contains about 24,000 clones, around nine tenths of them found a single time. Jointly, the top ten make up 2.5% to 3.5% of the sample.

The source of this sequence is a man between 50 and 59 years old with urothelial cancer. In this chain, TRBV10-2 is recombined with TRBJ2-6; 7 bases in the junction line up with TRBD1. Sequenced here: PBMCs, sampled around atezolizumab (anti-PD-L1) treatment. CDR3 loop: CASSESTGVGGANVLTF. Here is the DNA: TGCGCCAGCAGTGAGAGCACAGGGGTAGGTGGGGCCAACGTCCTGACTTTC.